This TCR beta chain originates from a study of T cell responses to AZD1222 COVID-19 vaccine. Overall study findings and caveats: Most donors were white British, females outnumbered males, and clonal diversity was possibly underestimated.

Assay used: immunoSEQ multiplex PCR; TCRdb lists only in-frame clones, some missing. The table records about 85,000 clones, about 90% of them present only once. Deletions cut 5 bases from V and 0 bases from J, with 13 bases between. CDR1 is MNHEY, CDR2 SVGAGI, per germline. The CDR3 is 15 residues long. Comment on this clone: Its specificity is not known.

This receptor was taken from an adult in good health. Source: peripheral blood, taken on day 0 of MenACWY control vaccination. The chain couples TRBV6-5 to TRBJ1-2; D uncertain. This CDR3 reads CASSPRTDSNYGYTF. The CDR3 DNA reads as TGTGCCAGCAGTCCGAGGACCGATTCTAACTATGGCTACACCTTC.